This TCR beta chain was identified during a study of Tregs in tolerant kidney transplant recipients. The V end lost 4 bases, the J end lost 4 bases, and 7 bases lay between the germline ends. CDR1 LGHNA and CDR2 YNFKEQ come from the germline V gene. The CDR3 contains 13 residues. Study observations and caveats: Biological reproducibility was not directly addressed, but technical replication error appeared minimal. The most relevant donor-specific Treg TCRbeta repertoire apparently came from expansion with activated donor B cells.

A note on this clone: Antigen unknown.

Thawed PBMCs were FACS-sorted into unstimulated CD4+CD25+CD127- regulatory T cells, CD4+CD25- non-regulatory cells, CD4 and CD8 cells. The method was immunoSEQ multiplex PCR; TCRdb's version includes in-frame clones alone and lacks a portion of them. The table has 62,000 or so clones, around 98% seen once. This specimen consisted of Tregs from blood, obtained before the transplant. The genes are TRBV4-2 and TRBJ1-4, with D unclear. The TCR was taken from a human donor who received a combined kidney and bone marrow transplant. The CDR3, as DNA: TGTGCCAGCAGCCTCGAGGGTAATGAAAAACTGTTTTTT. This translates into CASSLEGNEKLFF.